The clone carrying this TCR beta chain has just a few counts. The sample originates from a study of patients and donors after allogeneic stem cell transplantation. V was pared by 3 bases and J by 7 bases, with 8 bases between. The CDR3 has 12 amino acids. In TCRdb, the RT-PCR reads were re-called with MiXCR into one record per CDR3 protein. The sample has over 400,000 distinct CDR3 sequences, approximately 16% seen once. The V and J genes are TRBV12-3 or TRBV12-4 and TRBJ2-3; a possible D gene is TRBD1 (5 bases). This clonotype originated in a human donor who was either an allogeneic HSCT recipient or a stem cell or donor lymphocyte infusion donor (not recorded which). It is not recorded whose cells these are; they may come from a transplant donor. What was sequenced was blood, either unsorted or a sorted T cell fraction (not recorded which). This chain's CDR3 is CASSFRGNTQYF. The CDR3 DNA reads TGTGCCAGCAGTTTTAGGGGAAATACGCAGTATTTT.